This T cell receptor (beta chain) was sequenced in a study of blood T cell repertoires in COVID-19. Overall study context: Acute-phase and convalescent COVID-19 samples originated in the United States, Italy and Spain.

In the source study's methods: The authors estimated nucleated cell counts from reference gene primer amplification. Here immunoSEQ multiplex PCR was the method, and the copy in TCRdb shows in-frame clones only, minus some. From that table come the V and J calls and clone size; the DNA was used to work out D and trimming. The sample has approximately 180,000 clones; 75% to 90% are singletons. This CDR3 has 16 residues. V lost 0 bases to trimming and J lost 7 bases; unmatched junction nucleotides: 9. Germline values: CDR1 LNHNV, CDR2 YYDKDF (reference sequence). This chain connects TRBV15 to TRBJ1-2, with 9 bases lining up with TRBD1. The TCR comes from a human donor with active or convalescent COVID-19. The donor label of this sample is uncertain. What was sequenced was peripheral blood. In DNA, the CDR3 is TGTGCCACCAGCAGAGAAGTCGGGACAGGGTCCTCTGGCTACACCTTC. This encodes CATSREVGTGSSGYTF. Variable domain in full (rest from reference TRBV15 and TRBJ1-2): DAMVIQNPRYQVTQFGKPVTLSCSQTLNHNVMYWYQQKSSQAPKLLFHYYDKDFNNEADTPDNFQSRRPNTSFCFLDIRSPGLGDTAMYLCATSREVGTGSSGYTFGSGTRLTVV.